The present T cell receptor (beta chain) was sequenced within a study of cytomegalovirus exposure and HLA in healthy donors. V lost 8 bases and J 6 bases, leaving 20 bases between the germline ends. The CDR3 has 15 residues. Germline V gene sequence: CDR1 SNHLY, CDR2 FYNNEI. This clone was observed a few times. The PCR used 60 Vbeta and 13 Jbeta primers. Here immunoSEQ multiplex PCR was the method, and the copy in TCRdb shows in-frame clones only, minus some. The table records 90,000 or so clones, just under 75% of them present only once. Sequenced: PBMCs. This sequence originates from a man between 60 and 75 years old in good health and CMV-seronegative. This sequence joins TRBV2 and TRBJ2-1; possible D gene TRBD2, 7 bases. The CDR3 is CASGKYREGGNEQFF. CDR3 coding DNA: TGTGCCAGCGGTAAATACAGGGAGGGAGGCAATGAGCAGTTCTTC.